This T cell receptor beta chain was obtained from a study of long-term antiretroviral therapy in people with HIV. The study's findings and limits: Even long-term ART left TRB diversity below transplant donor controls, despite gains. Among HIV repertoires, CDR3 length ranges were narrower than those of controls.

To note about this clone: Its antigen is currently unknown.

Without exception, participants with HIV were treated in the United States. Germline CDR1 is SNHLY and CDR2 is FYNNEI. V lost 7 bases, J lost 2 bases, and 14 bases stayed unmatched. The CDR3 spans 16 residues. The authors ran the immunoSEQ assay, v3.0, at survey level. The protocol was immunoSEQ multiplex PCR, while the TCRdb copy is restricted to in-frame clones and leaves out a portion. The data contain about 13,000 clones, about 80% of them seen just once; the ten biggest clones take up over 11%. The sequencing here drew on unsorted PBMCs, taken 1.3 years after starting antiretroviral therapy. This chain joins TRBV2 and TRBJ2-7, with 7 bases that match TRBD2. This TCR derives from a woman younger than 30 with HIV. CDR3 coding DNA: TGTGCCAGCACCCCTTTGCTAGCGGAAATAACCTACGAGCAGTACTTC. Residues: CASTPLLAEITYEQYF.